Listed here are 26 T cell receptor beta chains from one sample, sequenced in a study of CXCR3-negative and CXCR3-positive naive CD8 T cells. UMI-tagged TRB cDNA libraries were built via 5' RACE. After re-calling the 5' RACE reads, TCRdb lists one entry per CDR3 protein, DNA absent. This table lists 100,000 to 150,000 distinct CDR3 sequences. Material: naive CXCR3- CD8+ T cells from blood. Subset noted: CD45RO-CCR7+CD27+CD95- naive CD8+ T cells lacking CXCR3 (TNR3-). These receptors came from a human donor in good health. Some clones in this sample may be carry-over from other donors' samples.

The V gene is TRBV2, the J gene TRBJ1-1. Germline CDR1 reads SNHLY; CDR2 reads FYNNEI. The CDR3 has 12 amino acids. This chain's CDR3 is CAREGGNTEAFF. The variable domain in full, completed from reference TRBV2 and TRBJ1-1, reads EPEVTQTPSHQVTQMGQEVILRCVPISNHLYFYWYRQILGQKVEFLVSFYNNEISEKSEIFDDQFSVERPDGSNFTLKIRSTKLEDSAMYFCAREGGNTEAFFGQGTRLTVV.

The chain joins TRBV11-1 to TRBJ1-1. This CDR3 has 13 residues. Germline CDR1 reads SGHAT; CDR2 reads FQDESV (reference sequence). CDR3: CASSLPMNTEAFF.

The CDR3 loop is CASSRRTSGSSEQYF. V and J are TRBV14 and TRBJ2-7; TCRdb outputs TRBD2, but without DNA this stays unchecked. Germline assignment: CDR1 SGHDN and CDR2 FVKESK. The CDR3 length is 15 residues. Full variable domain (remainder filled in from reference TRBV14 and TRBJ2-7): EAGVTQFPSHSVIEKGQTVTLRCDPISGHDNLYWYRRVMGKEIKFLLHFVKESKQDESGMPNNRFLAERTGGTYSTLKVQPAELEDSGVYFCASSRRTSGSSEQYFGPGTRLTVT.

This clonotype counts as medium-sized by frequency. The chain links TRBV6-2 or TRBV6-3 to TRBJ2-1. Germline V gene sequence: CDR1 MNHEY, CDR2 SVGEGT. The CDR3 extends over 14 amino acids. Here the CDR3 reads CASSYSDGFNEQFF.

The chain combines TRBV28 with TRBJ2-3; the TCRdb call, TRBD2, lacks DNA for checking. The CDR3 is 17 residues long. Germline V CDR1 and CDR2: MDHEN, SYDVKM. The CDR3 protein is CASSPTLAEGPTDTQYF.

This CDR3 is CASSFPSGTYNEQFF. This chain joins TRBV12-3 or TRBV12-4 and TRBJ2-1; the TRBD2 assignment by TCRdb is unverifiable without DNA. The CDR3 loop spans 15 amino acids.

The chain has TRBV7-6 and TRBJ2-3. The CDR3 consists of 13 residues. Germline loops: CDR1 SGHVS, CDR2 FNYEAQ. CDR3 loop: CASSLALLDTQYF. Full variable domain (missing parts from reference TRBV7-6 and TRBJ2-3): GAGVSQSPRYKVTKRGQDVALRCDPISGHVSLYWYRQALGQGPEFLTYFNYEAQQDKSGLPNDRFSAERPEGSISTLTIQRTEQRDSAMYRCASSLALLDTQYFGPGTRLTVL.

The chain employs TRBV19 and TRBJ2-7; the TCRdb D gene call, TRBD2, has no DNA to confirm it. CDR3 length: 19 amino acids. The germline CDR1 and CDR2 sequences are LNHDA and SQIVND (reference sequence). CDR3 residues: CASSIDTLPRAGGFYEQYF.

The gene calls are TRBV7-2 and TRBJ2-2; the TRBD1 assignment by TCRdb is unverifiable without DNA. Germline V gene sequence: CDR1 SGHTA, CDR2 FQGNSA. This CDR3 contains 14 residues. The chain's CDR3 is CASSSGPNTGELFF.

The chain joins TRBV6-7 to TRBJ1-5; absent DNA, TCRdb's TRBD1 call cannot be checked. TRBV6-7 is given ORF status, its function remaining uncertain. This CDR3 is 17 amino acids long. Here the CDR3 reads CASSYSPGTGINQPQHF.

J is TRBJ2-7 and V is TRBV2. The CDR3 sequence is 14 residues long. Germline V gives CDR1 SNHLY, CDR2 FYNNEI. CDR3 sequence reads: CASSEALMSYEQYF.

The chain has TRBV12-3 or TRBV12-4 and TRBJ2-7; TCRdb outputs TRBD2, but without DNA this stays unchecked. This CDR3 has 20 residues. The CDR3 loop is CASSLSRGRSVEEVSYEQYF.

V and J are TRBV4-1 and TRBJ2-1; without DNA, the TCRdb call of TRBD2 cannot be checked. This CDR3 region has 18 residues. Germline CDR1 MGHRA, CDR2 YSYEKL. CDR3 region: CASSQDPGLAGVDNEQFF.

V usage is TRBV6-2 or TRBV6-3 and J usage is TRBJ1-6; the TRBD1 assignment by TCRdb is unverifiable without DNA. This CDR3 comprises 17 residues. Looked up from germline, CDR1 is MNHEY and CDR2 is SVGEGT. CDR3: CASSYSIGESYNSPLHF.

The chain carries TRBV27 and TRBJ2-7; TCRdb reports TRBD1, a call that lacks DNA to check it against. CDR3 length equals 11 residues. CDR1 and CDR2 from the germline V gene are MNHEY and SMNVEV (reference sequence). CDR3 sequence reads: CASSRGGEQYF.

The V gene is TRBV13, the J gene TRBJ2-7. Per germline, CDR1 PRHDT and CDR2 FYEKMQ (reference sequence). The length of the CDR3 is 13 residues. CDR3 region: CASSPQGPYEQYF.

The chain links TRBV29-1 to TRBJ2-3. The CDR3 has 13 amino acids. Germline CDR1 reads SQVTM; CDR2 reads ANQGSEA. CDR3 amino acids: CSGTHPNTDTQYF.

The chain employs TRBV5-1 and TRBJ1-1; the D gene TCRdb calls, TRBD1, cannot be checked with no DNA. The CDR3 spans 15 residues. In germline, CDR1 is SGHRS, CDR2 YFSETQ. The CDR3 reads CASSPTGHRDTEAFF.

This chain joins TRBV20-1 and TRBJ1-2; the D gene TCRdb calls, TRBD1, cannot be checked with no DNA. This CDR3 has 16 residues. CDR1 is DFQATT, CDR2 SNEGSKA, per germline (reference sequence). Here the CDR3 reads CSARETGTGFNYGYTF.

The V gene is TRBV6-5, the J gene TRBJ2-7; TCRdb calls TRBD1, which cannot be checked without DNA. This CDR3 is built from 15 residues. Germline CDR1 MNHEY, CDR2 SVGAGI. CDR3: CASSYDRTGGLEQYF.

The chain employs TRBV3-2 and TRBJ1-6. TRBV3-2 has pseudogene status. The CDR3 loop spans 16 amino acids. CDR3 sequence reads: CASSQEWVYINSPLHF.

The chain recombines TRBV29-1 with TRBJ2-7; lacking DNA, the TRBD1 call made by TCRdb goes unchecked. Germline values: CDR1 SQVTM, CDR2 ANQGSEA. This CDR3 spans 14 amino acids. The CDR3: CSVDPGTGGYEQYF.

This sequence joins TRBV7-6 and TRBJ2-1. This CDR3 comprises 14 residues. The germline gives CDR1 SGHVS, CDR2 FNYEAQ. Here the CDR3 reads CASSSAASYNEQFF.

This chain joins TRBV6-5 and TRBJ2-1; TCRdb gives TRBD1 as the D gene, but with no DNA this cannot be confirmed. The germline V gene has CDR1 MNHEY and CDR2 SVGAGI. This CDR3 is built from 16 residues. This chain's CDR3 is CASSYSPGGRRDEQFF.

The rearrangement uses TRBV5-1 and TRBJ1-4. Germline V gives CDR1 SGHRS, CDR2 YFSETQ. This CDR3 has 14 residues. The CDR3 sequence is CASSLVRDNEKLFF.

The CDR3 sequence is CASSLGQGNSYYGYTF. J is TRBJ1-2 and V is TRBV28; as DNA is missing, the TRBD1 call by TCRdb cannot be tested. The length of the CDR3 is 16 residues. Germline lookup yields CDR1 MDHEN and CDR2 SYDVKM.